The 29 T cell receptor beta chains listed next were all sequenced from one sample in a study of blood T cell repertoires in COVID-19. Data came from immunoSEQ multiplex PCR; TCRdb stores just in-frame clones and leaves some out. The table has 210,000 or so clones, 83% seen once. Specimen: peripheral blood. These TCRs come from a woman between 25 and 40 years old with COVID-19, enrolled during active disease.

V usage is TRBV4-2 and J usage is TRBJ1-2; D is unclear. The CDR3 runs to 13 residues. Per germline, CDR1 LGHNA and CDR2 YNFKEQ. The ends were cut back, 8 bases at V and 4 bases at J, with 14 bases in the middle. The CDR3: CASYLGEGYGYTF. The CDR3 DNA is TGTGCCAGCTACCTCGGGGAGGGCTATGGCTACACCTTC.

The rearrangement uses TRBV2 and TRBJ2-5, with TRBD2 matching over 9 bases. In germline, CDR1 is SNHLY, CDR2 FYNNEI. The V and J ends lost 5 bases and 5 bases, in that order; junction bases with no gene match: 6. The CDR3 spans 14 residues. The CDR3 is CASSFSGGGETQYF. CDR3 sequence (DNA): TGTGCCAGCAGTTTTAGCGGGGGCGGGGAGACCCAGTACTTC.

The chain carries TRBV18 and TRBJ2-2; 13 bases map to TRBD2. V lost 5 bases to trimming and J lost 7 bases; unmatched junction nucleotides: 13. The CDR3 contains 18 residues. Germline V gene data show CDR1 as KGHSH and CDR2 as LQKENI. CDR3 amino acids: CASSAGLAGVIAGGELFF. The CDR3 DNA is TGTGCCAGCTCAGCCGGACTAGCGGGAGTAATCGCGGGCGGGGAGCTGTTTTTT.

On this clone: Compared with germline, one end of the junction differs, possibly owing to a read error. The chain employs TRBV5-1 and TRBJ2-2, with 12 bases fitting TRBD1. CDR3 length: 16 amino acids. From germline, CDR1 is SGHRS and CDR2 YFSETQ. The CDR3: CASSLGTGGRTGELFF. The CDR3, as DNA: TGCGCCAGCAGTTTGGGGACAGGGGGCAGAACCGGGGAGCTGTTTTTT.

The rearrangement uses TRBV7-8 and TRBJ2-1; perhaps TRBD1 as D (6 bases). This CDR3 contains 14 residues. Germline CDR1 is SGHVS and CDR2 is FQNEAQ. V was cut by 5 bases and J by 6 bases, with 14 bases left in between. The CDR3 DNA reads as TGTGCCAGCAGCAGCCGGGACAAAGGCAATGAGCAGTTCTTC. Its translation: CASSSRDKGNEQFF.

V gene TRBV7-2 combines with J gene TRBJ2-1, with unresolved D. V was trimmed by 5 bases and J by 6 bases, leaving 11 bases between them. Germline CDR1 is SGHTA and CDR2 is FQGNSA. This CDR3 region has 13 residues. The CDR3 spells CASSPRVSNEQFF. CDR3 bases: TGTGCCAGCAGCCCCCGGGTCTCCAATGAGCAGTTCTTC.

This sequence joins TRBV3-1 (or the pseudogene TRBV3-2) and TRBJ2-7; 10 bases are shared with TRBD2. J lost 4 bases, V lost 4 bases, and 7 bases had no gene match. Germline values: CDR1 LGHDT, CDR2 YNNKEL (reference sequence). CDR3 size: 15 residues. The DNA of the CDR3 is TGTGCCAGCAGCCCTCGGACTAGCGGAGGTTACGAGCAGTACTTC. It specifies CASSPRTSGGYEQYF.

This clone was recorded a few times. V and J are TRBV2 and TRBJ1-1; D uncertain. CDR3 size: 13 residues. The V gene lost 5 bases and the J gene lost 5 bases, with 12 bases spanning the gap. CDR1 SNHLY and CDR2 FYNNEI come from the germline V gene. The DNA of the CDR3 is TGTGCCAGCAGTCGCGGGGTTAGTACTGAAGCTTTCTTT. Residues: CASSRGVSTEAFF. Supplemented by reference TRBV2 and TRBJ1-1, the full variable domain reads EPEVTQTPSHQVTQMGQEVILRCVPISNHLYFYWYRQILGQKVEFLVSFYNNEISEKSEIFDDQFSVERPDGSNFTLKIRSTKLEDSAMYFCASSRGVSTEAFFGQGTRLTVV.

This chain joins TRBV7-3 and TRBJ1-1, with no clear D. The germline gives CDR1 SGHTA, CDR2 FQGTGA. CDR3 length equals 15 residues. Trimming left V 5 bases short and J 4 bases short, with 17 bases between. CDR3: CASSPRGGYGTEAFF. Written as DNA, the CDR3 is TGTGCCAGCAGCCCCCGGGGTGGCTACGGCACTGAAGCTTTCTTT. Variable domain in full (rest from reference TRBV7-3 and TRBJ1-1): GAGVSQTPSNKVTEKGKYVELRCDPISGHTALYWYRQSLGQGPEFLIYFQGTGAADDSGLPNDRFFAVRPEGSVSTLKIQRTERGDSAVYLCASSPRGGYGTEAFFGQGTRLTVV.

This clone was picked up one time. J is TRBJ1-2 and V is TRBV5-6; 10 positions match TRBD1. The trim removed 0 bases at V and 3 bases at J, leaving 5 bases unmatched. This CDR3 spans 16 amino acids. Germline V CDR1 and CDR2: SGHDT, YYEEEE. The CDR3 coding sequence is TGTGCCAGCAGCTTGGTAGGGGACAGGGGAGACTATGGCTACACCTTC. This encodes CASSLVGDRGDYGYTF.

V usage is TRBV7-2 and J usage is TRBJ1-5; no firm D call. The germline CDR1 and CDR2 sequences are SGHTA and FQGNSA. The ends were cut back, 2 bases at V and 11 bases at J, with 13 bases in the middle. The CDR3 extends over 13 amino acids. The CDR3 reads CASSLTPRGAQHF. DNA of the CDR3: TGTGCCAGCAGCTTAACTCCCCGGGGAGCCCAGCATTTT.

This chain links TRBV27 with TRBJ1-1, with TRBD1 matching 7 bases. V lost 5 bases, J lost 0 bases, and 9 bases stayed unmatched. Germline values: CDR1 MNHEY, CDR2 SMNVEV (reference sequence). The CDR3 spans 16 residues. For the CDR3, the DNA is TGTGCCAGCAGTGTGAATCCTAGGGGGCTGAACACTGAAGCTTTCTTT. Protein sequence: CASSVNPRGLNTEAFF.

The chain carries TRBV13 and TRBJ2-2; D uncertain. The V and J ends lost 3 bases and 0 bases respectively, with 8 bases between them. This CDR3 is built from 15 residues. The germline gives CDR1 PRHDT, CDR2 FYEKMQ (reference sequence). CDR3 DNA sequence: TGTGCCAGCAGCTTCGGTAGCCCGAACACCGGGGAGCTGTTTTTT. This gives the protein CASSFGSPNTGELFF.

This sequence joins TRBV11-2 and TRBJ2-1; D unclear. V lost 1 base, J lost 3 bases, and 16 bases lay in between. This CDR3 is 17 amino acids long. Germline-derived CDR1 and CDR2 are SGHAT and FQNNGV. The CDR3, as DNA: TGTGCCAGCAGCTTAGGGTCGTCGGCAGGCGTCTACAATGAGCAGTTCTTC. Its translation is CASSLGSSAGVYNEQFF.

The V and J genes are TRBV7-6 and TRBJ2-5; D is perhaps TRBD1 (7 bases). Between the trimmed V and J ends, which lost 3 bases and 7 bases, there was a span of 15 bases. Germline V CDR1 and CDR2: SGHVS, FNYEAQ. The CDR3 has 14 amino acids. DNA of the CDR3: TGTGCCAGCAGCTTTGGAGGGGGCCCCGGGACCCAGTACTTC. This codes for CASSFGGGPGTQYF.

The V gene is TRBV3-1 (or the pseudogene TRBV3-2), the J gene TRBJ2-7; possible D gene TRBD2, 7 bases. The CDR3 covers 15 residues. Trimming took 3 bases from V and 6 from J, leaving 18 bases between them. The germline V gene encodes CDR1 LGHDT and CDR2 YNNKEL (reference sequence). DNA for the CDR3: TGTGCCAGCAGCCATGATTCCGGGGGGCTGGGCGAGCAGTACTTC. Translation gives CASSHDSGGLGEQYF.

This clone was detected only a few times. CDR3 nucleotides: TGTGCCAGCAGTTACTGGTCAGGGCGGGAGAATCAGCCCCAGCATTTT. Its translation is CASSYWSGRENQPQHF. The V gene is TRBV6-6, the J gene TRBJ1-5; D possibly corresponds to TRBD1 (5 bases). CDR1 and CDR2 (germline): MNHNY, SVGAGI (reference sequence). The CDR3 runs 16 residues. Trimming took off 1 base at V and 4 bases at J, with 14 bases between the two ends.

This chain joins TRBV6-5 and TRBJ1-2; TRBD1 matches 8 bases. Germline trimming cut 4 bases from V and 12 bases from J; bases unmatched to any gene: 10. The CDR3 totals 13 residues. Looked up from germline, CDR1 is MNHEY and CDR2 is SVGAGI. The CDR3 sequence: CASSFRDRPRDTF. The CDR3 DNA is TGTGCCAGCAGTTTCCGGGACAGGCCAAGGGACACCTTC.

This sequence joins TRBV7-9 and TRBJ1-3, with 9 bases fitting TRBD1. The V and J ends lost 7 bases and 3 bases, in that order; junction bases with no gene match: 4. The CDR3 is 14 amino acids. Per germline, CDR1 SEHNR and CDR2 FQNEAQ (reference sequence). The CDR3 reads CASKGQGSGNTIYF. CDR3 nucleotide sequence: TGTGCCAGCAAAGGACAGGGGAGTGGAAACACCATATATTTT.

The chain is built from TRBV7-2 and TRBJ2-7; 7 bases are shared with TRBD1. Trimming cost V 3 bases and J 3 bases; bases outside gene matches: 5. The germline CDR1 and CDR2 sequences are SGHTA and FQGNSA. The CDR3 has 14 amino acids. CDR3 region: CASSFTGTVYEQYF. CDR3 DNA sequence: TGTGCCAGCAGCTTTACCGGGACAGTCTACGAGCAGTACTTC.

V gene TRBV7-9 combines with J gene TRBJ1-1; possible D gene TRBD1, 6 bases. The germline V gene encodes CDR1 SEHNR and CDR2 FQNEAQ (reference sequence). There are 15 residues in the CDR3. The V end was cut by 5 bases, the J end by 0 bases, with 13 bases between. CDR3 sequence (DNA): TGTGCCAGCAGCCAAGAGCAGGGGTTGAACACTGAAGCTTTCTTT. This gives the protein CASSQEQGLNTEAFF.

The CDR3 DNA is TGTGCCAGCAGCCCCACGGAGCCTGGGAACACTGAAGCTTTCTTT. Protein: CASSPTEPGNTEAFF. The chain has TRBV7-9 and TRBJ1-1; D is ambiguous. Looked up from germline, CDR1 is SEHNR and CDR2 is FQNEAQ (reference sequence). V was pared by 5 bases and J by 1 base, with 14 bases between. The CDR3 loop spans 15 amino acids.

The chain combines TRBV19 with TRBJ2-7; the match to TRBD2 covers 7 bases. V lost 6 bases to trimming and J lost 0 bases; unmatched junction nucleotides: 5. This CDR3 contains 14 residues. Germline CDR1 is LNHDA and CDR2 is SQIVND (reference sequence). The CDR3 region is CASSLGGSSYEQYF. The CDR3 DNA is TGTGCCAGTAGCCTCGGGGGGTCCTCCTACGAGCAGTACTTC.

This chain uses TRBV23-1 with TRBJ2-7, with a possible D match to TRBD1 (6 bases). TRBV23-1 is identified as an open reading frame with a role that is uncertain. CDR3 length equals 15 residues. Trimming took off 3 bases at V and 1 base at J, with 13 bases between the two ends. The CDR3 sequence: CASSHPTGRSYEQYF. CDR3 bases: TGCGCCAGCAGTCACCCAACAGGGCGATCCTACGAGCAGTACTTC.

The V gene is TRBV27, the J gene TRBJ2-1; TRBD2 might be the D (6 bases). CDR3 length equals 14 residues. The germline gives CDR1 MNHEY, CDR2 SMNVEV (reference sequence). Trimming stripped 0 bases from V and 6 bases from J, with 9 bases between. CDR3 bases: TGTGCCAGCAGTTTATCCCTCGGGGGCAATGAGCAGTTCTTC. Its protein product is CASSLSLGGNEQFF.

The chain couples TRBV5-5 to TRBJ1-1, with D uncertain. Germline V CDR1 and CDR2: SGHKS, YYEKEE (reference sequence). CDR3 size: 14 residues. V was clipped by 4 bases and J by 2 bases, with 12 bases between them. The CDR3 DNA follows: TGTGCCAGCAGCCCTCCCTTTACAAACACTGAAGCTTTCTTT. This codes for CASSPPFTNTEAFF.

The V call is TRBV10-3, the J call TRBJ2-5, with 14 bases that match TRBD2. Trimming cost V 10 bases and J 4 bases; bases outside gene matches: 5. The CDR3 extends over 14 amino acids. Germline loops: CDR1 ENHRY, CDR2 SYGVKD. CDR3: CATGLAGGRETQYF. The CDR3 DNA sequence: TGTGCCACCGGACTAGCGGGGGGTCGAGAGACCCAGTACTTC.

The chain couples TRBV6-1 to TRBJ2-7, with 9 bases matching TRBD2. The CDR3 extends over 16 amino acids. Germline V gives CDR1 MNHNS, CDR2 SASEGT. V was clipped by 4 bases and J by 2 bases; unmatched bases: 9. The CDR3 sequence is CASSAHTSGLTYEQYF. In DNA, the CDR3 is TGTGCCAGCAGTGCTCACACTAGCGGGTTGACCTACGAGCAGTACTTC.

This clone appeared once. J is TRBJ2-3 and V is TRBV7-9; D possibly corresponds to TRBD1 (6 bases). This CDR3 contains 14 residues. V dropped 5 bases and J dropped 4 bases, with 13 bases sitting between them. Germline V gives CDR1 SEHNR, CDR2 FQNEAQ (reference sequence). The CDR3: CASSGGPSPDTQYF. In DNA, the CDR3 is TGTGCCAGCAGCGGGGGCCCAAGCCCAGATACGCAGTATTTT.